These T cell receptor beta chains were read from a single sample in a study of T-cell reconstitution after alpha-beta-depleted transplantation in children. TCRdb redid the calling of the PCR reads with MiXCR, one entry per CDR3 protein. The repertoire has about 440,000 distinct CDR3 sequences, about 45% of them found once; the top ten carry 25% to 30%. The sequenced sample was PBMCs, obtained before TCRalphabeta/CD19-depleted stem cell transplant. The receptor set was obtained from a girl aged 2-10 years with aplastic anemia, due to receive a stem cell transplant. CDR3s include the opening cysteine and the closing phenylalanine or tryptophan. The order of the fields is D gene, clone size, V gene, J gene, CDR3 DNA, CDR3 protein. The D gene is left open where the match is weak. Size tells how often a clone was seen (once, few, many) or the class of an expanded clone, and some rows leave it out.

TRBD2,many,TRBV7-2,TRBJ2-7,TGTGCCAGCAGCTTAGCAGCAGGTAGCGGGCCCTCCTACGAGCAGTACTTC,CASSLAAGSGPSYEQYF
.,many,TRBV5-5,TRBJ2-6,TGTGCCAGCAGCTTGGAAAGCTATTTAAGCTCTGGGGCCAACGTCCTGACTTTC,CASSLESYLSSGANVLTF
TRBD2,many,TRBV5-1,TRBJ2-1,TGCGCCAGCAGCGACCGAGCGGGAATTAACTACAATGAGCAGTTCTTC,CASSDRAGINYNEQFF
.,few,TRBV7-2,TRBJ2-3,TGTGCCAGCAGCTTAGGGGTTTTGGCAGATACGCAGTATTTT,CASSLGVLADTQYF
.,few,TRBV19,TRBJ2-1,TGTGCCAGTAGTATCCCCCCCACCTCTAGAAAGTTCTTC,CASSIPPTSRKFF
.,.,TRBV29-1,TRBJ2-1,TGCAGCGTTGACTTCCCCCGGACTAAAAGACAGAATGAGCAGTTCTTC,CSVDFPRTKRQNEQFF
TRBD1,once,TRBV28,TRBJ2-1,TGTGCCAGCAGTTCCACCGGGACAGGGGGCCATGAGCAGTTCTTC,CASSSTGTGGHEQFF
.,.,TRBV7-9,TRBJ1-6,TGTGCCAGCAGCTCTGATCCCCTCCACTTT,CASSSDPLHF
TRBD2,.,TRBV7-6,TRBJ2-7,TGTGCCAGCAGCTTAGAGACTAGCGGGAGGGCCGTCTACGAGCAGTACTTC,CASSLETSGRAVYEQYF
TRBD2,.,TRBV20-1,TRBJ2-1,TGCAGTGCAGAAGGACTAGCGGGGTACAATGAGCAGTTCTTC,CSAEGLAGYNEQFF
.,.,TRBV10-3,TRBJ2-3,TGTGCCATCACGGCGGGTGATACGCAGTATTTT,CAITAGDTQYF
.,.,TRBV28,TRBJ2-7,TGTGCCAGCAGTTTCTATACCGGGACACGGCTCTCCGAGCAGTACTTC,CASSFYTGTRLSEQYF
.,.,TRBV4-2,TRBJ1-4,TGTGCCAGCAGCCAAGGGATTAATGAAAAACTGTTTTTT,CASSQGINEKLFF
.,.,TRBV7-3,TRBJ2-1,TGTGCCAGCAGCTTCCGCGCAAGAGGACAGAACAATGAGCAGTTCTTC,CASSFRARGQNNEQFF
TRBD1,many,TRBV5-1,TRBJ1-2,TGCGCCAGCAGCTTGACAGGGGAACATGGCTACACCTTC,CASSLTGEHGYTF